The clone carrying this TCR beta chain was observed many times. Its antigen remains unidentified. J lost 3 bases, V lost 7 bases, and 9 bases had no gene match. CDR1 and CDR2 from the germline V gene are SGHDT and YYEEEE. The CDR3 is made up of 14 amino acids. The data derive from a study of identical twins. Study-wide results and limits: For cord blood, abundant beta clonotypes had fewer insertions, unlike memory repertoires, which showed none. Zero-insertion findings could be partly confounded by invariant cells (MAIT and iNKT cells). Twin-shared out-of-frame alpha sequences showed excess low generation probability.

A universal primer site came from template switching; cDNA carried unique molecular identifiers. TCRdb reprocessed the 5' RACE reads with MiXCR, giving one entry per CDR3 protein. Of roughly 150,000 distinct CDR3 sequences in the sample, under 4.5% were seen once. The TCR originated in a man aged 18-30 years in good health. The J gene is TRBJ1-2, the V gene TRBV5-6, with TRBD1 identical over 7 bases. Sequenced input: memory T cells sorted from blood. CDR3 sequence: CASAWRDSHYGYTF. The CDR3 nucleotides read TGTGCCAGCGCCTGGAGGGACAGCCACTATGGCTACACCTTC. Using reference TRBV5-6 and TRBJ1-2 for the parts outside the CDR3, the full variable domain is DAGVTQSPTHLIKTRGQQVTLRCSPKSGHDTVSWYQQALGQGPQFIFQYYEEEERQRGNFPDRFSGHQFPNYSSELNVNALLLGDSALYLCASAWRDSHYGYTFGSGTRLTVV.